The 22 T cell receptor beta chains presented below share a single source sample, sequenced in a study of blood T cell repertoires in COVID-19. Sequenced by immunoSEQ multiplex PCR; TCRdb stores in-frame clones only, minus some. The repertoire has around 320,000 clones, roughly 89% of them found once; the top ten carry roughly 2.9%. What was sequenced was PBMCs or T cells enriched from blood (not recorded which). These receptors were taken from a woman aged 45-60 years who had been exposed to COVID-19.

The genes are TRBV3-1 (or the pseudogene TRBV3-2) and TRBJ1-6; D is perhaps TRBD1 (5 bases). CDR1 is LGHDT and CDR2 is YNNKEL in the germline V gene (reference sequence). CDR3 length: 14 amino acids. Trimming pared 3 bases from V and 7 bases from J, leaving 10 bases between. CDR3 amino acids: CASSQFGGNSPLHF. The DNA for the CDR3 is TGTGCCAGCAGCCAGTTCGGGGGGAATTCACCCCTCCACTTT.

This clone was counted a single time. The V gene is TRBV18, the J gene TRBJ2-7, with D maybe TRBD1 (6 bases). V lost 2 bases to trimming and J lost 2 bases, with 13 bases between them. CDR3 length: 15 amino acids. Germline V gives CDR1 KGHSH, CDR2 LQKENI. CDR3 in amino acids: CASSPGQGLTYEQYF. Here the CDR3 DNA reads TGTGCCAGCTCACCAGGGCAGGGGTTAACCTACGAGCAGTACTTC. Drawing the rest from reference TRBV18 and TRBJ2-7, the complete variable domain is NAGVMQNPRHLVRRRGQEARLRCSPMKGHSHVYWYRQLPEEGLKFMVYLQKENIIDESGMPKERFSAEFPKEGPSILRIQQVVRGDSAAYFCASSPGQGLTYEQYFGPGTRLTVT.

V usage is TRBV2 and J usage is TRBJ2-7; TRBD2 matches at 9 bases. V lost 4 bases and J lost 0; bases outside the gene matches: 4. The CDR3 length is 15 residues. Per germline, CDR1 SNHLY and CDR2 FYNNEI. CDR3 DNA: TGTGCCAGCAGTGGACTAGCGGCTCCCTCCTACGAGCAGTACTTC. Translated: CASSGLAAPSYEQYF. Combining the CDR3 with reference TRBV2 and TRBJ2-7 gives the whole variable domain EPEVTQTPSHQVTQMGQEVILRCVPISNHLYFYWYRQILGQKVEFLVSFYNNEISEKSEIFDDQFSVERPDGSNFTLKIRSTKLEDSAMYFCASSGLAAPSYEQYFGPGTRLTVT.

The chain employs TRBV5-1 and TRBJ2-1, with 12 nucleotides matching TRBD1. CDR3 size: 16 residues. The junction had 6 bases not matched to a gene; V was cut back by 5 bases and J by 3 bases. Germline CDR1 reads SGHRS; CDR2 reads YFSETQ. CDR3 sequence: CASRPGQGANYNEQFF. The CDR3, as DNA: TGCGCCAGCAGGCCGGGACAGGGGGCGAACTACAATGAGCAGTTCTTC.

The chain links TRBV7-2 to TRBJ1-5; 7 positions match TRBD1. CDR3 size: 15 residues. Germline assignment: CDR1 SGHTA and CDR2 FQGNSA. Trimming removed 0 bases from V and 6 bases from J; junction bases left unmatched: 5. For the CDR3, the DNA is TGTGCCAGCAGCTTAGCATTAACAGGGGCTCAGCCCCAGCATTTT. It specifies CASSLALTGAQPQHF.

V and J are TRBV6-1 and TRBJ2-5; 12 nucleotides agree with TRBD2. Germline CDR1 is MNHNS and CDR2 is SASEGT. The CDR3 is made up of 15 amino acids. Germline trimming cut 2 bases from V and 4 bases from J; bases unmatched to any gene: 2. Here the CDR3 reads CASSELAGGPETQYF. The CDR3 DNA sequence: TGTGCCAGCAGTGAACTAGCGGGGGGGCCAGAGACCCAGTACTTC.

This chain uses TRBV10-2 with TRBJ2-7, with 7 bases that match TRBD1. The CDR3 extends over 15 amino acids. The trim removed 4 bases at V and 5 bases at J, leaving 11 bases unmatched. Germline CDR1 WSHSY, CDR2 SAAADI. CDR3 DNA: TGCGCCAGCAGTGGCACACAGGGGAAGGTTGACGAGCAGTACTTC. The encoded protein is CASSGTQGKVDEQYF.

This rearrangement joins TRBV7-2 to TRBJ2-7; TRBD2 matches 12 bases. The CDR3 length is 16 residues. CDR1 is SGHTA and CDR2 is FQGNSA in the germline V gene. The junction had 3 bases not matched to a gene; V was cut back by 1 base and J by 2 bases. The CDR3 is CASSLGASGGAYEQYF. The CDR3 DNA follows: TGTGCCAGCAGCTTAGGGGCTAGCGGGGGGGCCTACGAGCAGTACTTC.

The CDR3 loop reads CASSEGTGNGKLFF. The CDR3 nucleotides read TGTGCCAGCAGTGAAGGGACAGGGAACGGAAAACTGTTTTTT. The V gene is TRBV2, the J gene TRBJ1-4, with 8 bases aligning to TRBD1. This CDR3 comprises 14 residues. V was pared by 1 base and J by 10 bases, with 5 bases of the junction left unmatched. Germline V lookup: CDR1 SNHLY, CDR2 FYNNEI.

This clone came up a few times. CDR3 region: CAIRARGTSGNTIYF. The CDR3 coding sequence is TGTGCCATCAGGGCCAGGGGTACCTCTGGAAACACCATATATTTT. V gene TRBV10-3 combines with J gene TRBJ1-3; D possibly corresponds to TRBD1 (6 bases). Germline V lookup: CDR1 ENHRY, CDR2 SYGVKD. This CDR3 has 15 amino acids. V lost 6 bases, J lost 0 bases, and 12 bases lay in between.

The CDR3 DNA follows: TGTGCCTGGAGTGTCCGGGGGGTCGGTGGCTACACCTTC. Protein: CAWSVRGVGGYTF. This chain links TRBV30 with TRBJ1-2; tentatively, D is TRBD1 (5 bases). V was trimmed by 0 bases and J by 7 bases, leaving 12 bases between them. The germline CDR1 and CDR2 sequences are GTSNPN and SVGIG (reference sequence). The CDR3 contains 13 residues. Complete variable domain (other parts from reference TRBV30 and TRBJ1-2): SQTIHQWPATLVQPVGSPLSLECTVEGTSNPNLYWYRQAAGRGLQLLFYSVGIGQISSEVPQNLSASRPQDRQFILSSKKLLLSDSGFYLCAWSVRGVGGYTFGSGTRLTVV.

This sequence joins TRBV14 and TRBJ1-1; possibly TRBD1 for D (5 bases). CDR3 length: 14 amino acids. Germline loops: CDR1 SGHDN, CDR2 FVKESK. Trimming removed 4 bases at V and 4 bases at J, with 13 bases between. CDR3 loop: CASSPTGPVTEAFF. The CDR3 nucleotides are TGTGCCAGCAGCCCTACAGGACCCGTCACTGAAGCTTTCTTT.

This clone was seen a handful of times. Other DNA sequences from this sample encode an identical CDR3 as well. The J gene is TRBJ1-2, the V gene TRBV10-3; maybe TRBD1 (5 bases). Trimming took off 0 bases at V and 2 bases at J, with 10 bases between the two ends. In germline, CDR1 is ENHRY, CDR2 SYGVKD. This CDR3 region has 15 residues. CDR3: CAISESTGGNYGYTF. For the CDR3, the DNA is TGTGCCATCAGTGAGTCGACGGGGGGGAACTATGGCTACACCTTC.

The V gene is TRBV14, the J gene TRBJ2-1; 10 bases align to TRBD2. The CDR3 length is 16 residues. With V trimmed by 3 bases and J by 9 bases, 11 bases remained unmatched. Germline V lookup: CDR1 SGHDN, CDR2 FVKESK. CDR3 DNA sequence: TGTGCCAGCAGCCACCGGACTAGCGGCCCATTAAGTGAGCAGTTCTTC. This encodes CASSHRTSGPLSEQFF. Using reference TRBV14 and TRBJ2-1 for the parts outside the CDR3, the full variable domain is EAGVTQFPSHSVIEKGQTVTLRCDPISGHDNLYWYRRVMGKEIKFLLHFVKESKQDESGMPNNRFLAERTGGTYSTLKVQPAELEDSGVYFCASSHRTSGPLSEQFFGPGTRLTVL.

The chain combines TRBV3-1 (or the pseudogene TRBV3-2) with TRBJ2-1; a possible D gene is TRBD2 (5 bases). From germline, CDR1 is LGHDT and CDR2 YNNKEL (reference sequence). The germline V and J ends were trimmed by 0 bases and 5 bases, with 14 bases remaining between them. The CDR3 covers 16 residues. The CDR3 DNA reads TGTGCCAGCAGCCAAGAGTGGCGGGTCGAAAACAATGAGCAGTTCTTC. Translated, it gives CASSQEWRVENNEQFF.

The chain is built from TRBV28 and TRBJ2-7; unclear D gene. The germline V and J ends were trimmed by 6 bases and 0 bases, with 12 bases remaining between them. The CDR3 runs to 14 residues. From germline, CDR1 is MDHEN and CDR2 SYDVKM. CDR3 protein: CASRAGRYSYEQYF. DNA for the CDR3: TGTGCCAGCAGGGCTGGGCGCTACTCCTACGAGCAGTACTTC.

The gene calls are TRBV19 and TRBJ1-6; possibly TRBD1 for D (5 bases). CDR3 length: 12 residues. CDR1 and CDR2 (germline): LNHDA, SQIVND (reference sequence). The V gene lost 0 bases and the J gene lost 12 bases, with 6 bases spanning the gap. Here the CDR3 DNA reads TGTGCCAGTAGTATAGAGGGGGGACCCCTCCACTTT. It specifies CASSIEGGPLHF. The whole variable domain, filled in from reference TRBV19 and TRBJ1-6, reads DGGITQSPKYLFRKEGQNVTLSCEQNLNHDAMYWYRQDPGQGLRLIYYSQIVNDFQKGDIAEGYSVSREKKESFPLTVTSAQKNPTAFYLCASSIEGGPLHFGNGTRLTVT.

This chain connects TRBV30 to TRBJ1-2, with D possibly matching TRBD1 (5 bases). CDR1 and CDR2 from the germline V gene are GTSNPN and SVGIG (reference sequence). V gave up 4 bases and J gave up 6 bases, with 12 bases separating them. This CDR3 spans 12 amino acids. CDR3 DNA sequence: TGTGCCTGGATAACAGGTTTTCATGGCTACACCTTC. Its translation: CAWITGFHGYTF. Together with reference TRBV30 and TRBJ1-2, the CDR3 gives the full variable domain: SQTIHQWPATLVQPVGSPLSLECTVEGTSNPNLYWYRQAAGRGLQLLFYSVGIGQISSEVPQNLSASRPQDRQFILSSKKLLLSDSGFYLCAWITGFHGYTFGSGTRLTVV.

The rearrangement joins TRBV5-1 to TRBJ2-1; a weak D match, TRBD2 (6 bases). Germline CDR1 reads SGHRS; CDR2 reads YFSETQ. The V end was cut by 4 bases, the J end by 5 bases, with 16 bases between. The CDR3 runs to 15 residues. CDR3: CASSPPGTRHNEQFF. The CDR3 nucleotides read TGCGCCAGCAGCCCCCCCGGGACTCGTCACAATGAGCAGTTCTTC.

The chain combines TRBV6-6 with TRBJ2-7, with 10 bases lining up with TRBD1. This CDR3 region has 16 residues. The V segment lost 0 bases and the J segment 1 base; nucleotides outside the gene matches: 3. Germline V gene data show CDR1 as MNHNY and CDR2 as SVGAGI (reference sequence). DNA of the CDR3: TGTGCCAGCAGTTACTCACGACAGGGGGCATCCTACGAGCAGTACTTC. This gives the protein CASSYSRQGASYEQYF.

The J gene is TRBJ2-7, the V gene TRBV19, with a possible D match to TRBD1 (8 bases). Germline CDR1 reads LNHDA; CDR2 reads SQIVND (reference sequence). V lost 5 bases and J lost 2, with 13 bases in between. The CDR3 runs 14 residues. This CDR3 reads CASSWTGTTYEQYF. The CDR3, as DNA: TGTGCCAGTAGTTGGACAGGGACTACCTACGAGCAGTACTTC.

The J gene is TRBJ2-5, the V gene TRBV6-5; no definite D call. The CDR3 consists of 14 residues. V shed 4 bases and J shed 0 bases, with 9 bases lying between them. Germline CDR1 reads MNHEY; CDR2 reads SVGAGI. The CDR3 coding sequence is TGTGCCAGCAGTTTCCGCGACAACCAAGAGACCCAGTACTTC. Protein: CASSFRDNQETQYF.